This T cell receptor (beta chain) was sequenced during a study of T cell repertoires in cytomegalovirus infection (dated by TCRdb to 2018 to 2020). For the study in its entirety: Because public TCR beta signatures pointed to carriage of CMV infection together with the matching HLA type, the HLA type of each donor mattered for the analysis.

TCRdb lists the instrument as Illumina HiSeq 1500. TCRdb took the public reads, trimmed them with fastp at Q25, ran MiXCR for clone calling and kept in-frame beta chains. Rows with one shared CDR3 protein collapse into an entry with the most common genes and DNA. This sample gives around 450,000 distinct CDR3 sequences in total; approximately 10% of them show up just once. In total, the top ten clones hold roughly 10% of the sample. This clonotype was seen at least ten times. No antigen is known for it. Base qualities are missing; no much larger clone stands one base away. Summary of the overall study and its limitations: The ex vivo response was dominated by HLA-C-restricted CMV-specific TCR beta clonotypes, which also provided the single most frequent clonotype in two of eight donors. In both this cohort and an independent approximately 350-donor cohort, the cumulative frequency of public TCR beta family members distinguished carriers of CMV infection plus the relevant HLA type.

From a lookup of the germline V gene, CDR1 and CDR2 are KGHSH and LQKENI. The CDR3 has 15 amino acids, counting the end cysteine and phenylalanine. Only CDR3 DNA is held: 45 bases, read in frame from base 1. Compared with germline, V lacks 6 bases and J lacks 1 base; bases without a gene match: 5. The source material was PBMCs. This TCR came from a human donor in good health (CMV status not recorded). Some clones in this sample may be carry-over from other donors' samples. Recombination linked TRBV18 to TRBJ2-2; TRBD1 fits 7 bases in the junction. The CDR3 loop reads CASSAGTENTGELFF. The DNA sequence is as follows: TGTGCCAGCTCCGCCGGGACAGAGAACACCGGGGAGCTGTTTTTT.